These 5 T cell receptor beta chains share one sample of origin, sequenced in a study of blood T cell repertoires in COVID-19. Measured with immunoSEQ multiplex PCR; TCRdb has only the in-frame clones, and not every one. The sample gives 350,000 to 450,000 clones, about 90% of which show up once; 1% to 1.5% is in the top ten. Sequencing was carried out using peripheral blood. The receptors were gathered from a middle-aged man with acute or convalescent COVID-19.

The V and J genes are TRBV5-1 and TRBJ2-1; maybe TRBD2 (5 bases). From germline, CDR1 is SGHRS and CDR2 YFSETQ. The CDR3 is 12 residues long. Trimming stripped 3 bases from V and 9 bases from J, with 10 bases between. CDR3 amino acids: CASSSKAGEQFF. The CDR3 DNA is TGCGCCAGCAGCTCGAAGGCGGGTGAGCAGTTCTTC.

The chain links TRBV9 to TRBJ2-5, with D possibly being TRBD1 (6 bases). The V gene's germline CDR1 is SGDLS and CDR2 YYNGEE. There are 13 residues in the CDR3. Trimming removed 1 base from V and 2 bases from J, with 6 bases in between. CDR3 sequence reads: CASSVTGQETQYF. The CDR3 bases are TGTGCCAGCAGCGTAACAGGGCAAGAGACCCAGTACTTC.

The rearrangement joins TRBV19 to TRBJ1-4; a weak D match, TRBD1 (6 bases). The CDR3 covers 16 residues. V lost 3 bases and J lost 4, with 15 bases in between. CDR1 is LNHDA, CDR2 SQIVND, per germline (reference sequence). The CDR3: CASSMGLRGNNEKLFF. The CDR3 region has the DNA TGTGCCAGTAGTATGGGCCTCAGGGGTAATAATGAAAAACTGTTTTTT.

This clone appeared a single time. CDR3 in DNA: TGTGCCAGCAGTTACGACCGCCGGTCTAGCGGATCCTACGAGCAGTACTTC. This translates into CASSYDRRSSGSYEQYF. This chain connects TRBV27 to TRBJ2-7, with 7 nucleotides matching TRBD2. This CDR3 comprises 17 residues. The trim removed 4 bases at V and 1 base at J, leaving 13 bases unmatched. Germline assignment: CDR1 MNHEY and CDR2 SMNVEV (reference sequence).

The J gene is TRBJ2-3, the V gene TRBV10-1; 8 bases match TRBD2. With 6 bases clipped from V and 1 base from J, the junction kept 9 bases outside the gene matches. The CDR3 covers 16 residues. Germline V lookup: CDR1 WNHNN, CDR2 SYGVQD (reference sequence). The CDR3 sequence: CASRERGRHGTDTQYF. The CDR3 bases are TGCGCCAGCAGAGAGCGGGGGAGGCATGGCACAGATACGCAGTATTTT.